One sample yielded the 15 T cell receptor beta chains listed below, sequenced in a study of cytomegalovirus exposure and HLA in healthy donors. Both 60 Vbeta primers and 13 Jbeta primers went into the PCR. Assay used: immunoSEQ multiplex PCR; TCRdb lists only in-frame clones, some missing. The sample lists some 270,000 clones, over 90% occurring once. The source material was PBMCs. The receptors originated from a girl aged 2-10 years in good health and CMV-seronegative.

The V gene is TRBV9, the J gene TRBJ1-2; D is possibly TRBD1 (6 bases). V lost 6 bases to trimming and J lost 3 bases, with 12 bases between them. This CDR3 spans 13 amino acids. CDR1 SGDLS and CDR2 YYNGEE come from the germline V gene. The CDR3 region has the DNA TGTGCCAGCACGGGGGGCAGTGACTATGGCTACACCTTC. This gives the protein CASTGGSDYGYTF.

The chain is built from TRBV29-1 and TRBJ2-1; unclear D gene. The CDR3 consists of 10 residues. Trimming took 4 bases from V and 5 from J, leaving 3 bases between them. Germline-derived CDR1 and CDR2 are SQVTM and ANQGSEA. In DNA form, the CDR3 reads TGCAGCGTTGTTAACAATGAGCAGTTCTTC. Protein sequence: CSVVNNEQFF.

The chain carries TRBV5-4 and TRBJ2-7; 16 bases are shared with TRBD2. The J segment lost 1 base and the V segment lost 3 bases, leaving 13 bases of the junction unmatched. In germline, CDR1 is SGHNT, CDR2 YYREEE (reference sequence). The CDR3 sequence is 20 residues long. The CDR3 is CASSSTGSGLAGGRSYEQYF. Here the CDR3 DNA reads TGTGCCAGCAGCTCAACAGGGTCGGGACTAGCGGGAGGGAGGTCCTACGAGCAGTACTTC.

The chain combines TRBV11-2 with TRBJ2-7, with TRBD1 as a possible D gene (5 bases). The V end was cut by 0 bases, the J end by 4 bases, with 13 bases between. Germline loops: CDR1 SGHAT, CDR2 FQNNGV. This CDR3 contains 15 residues. In nucleotides, the CDR3 is TGTGCCAGCAGCTTAGATGGGTTGGGGCATTACGAGCAGTACTTC. It encodes CASSLDGLGHYEQYF.

Points on this clone: Its ends do not fully match the called genes, so a read error is possible. CDR3 sequence: CAWSALSRNTIYF. CDR3 DNA sequence: TGTGCCTGGAGTGCCCTCTCTAGAAACACCATATATTTT. This chain joins TRBV30 and TRBJ1-3; D unresolved. This CDR3 is 13 amino acids long. Germline values: CDR1 GTSNPN, CDR2 SVGIG (reference sequence).

The gene calls are TRBV9 and TRBJ1-5, with D uncertain. The CDR3 has 13 residues. V was pared by 3 bases and J by 6 bases, with 10 bases between. CDR1 and CDR2 from the germline V gene are SGDLS and YYNGEE. The CDR3 DNA reads TGTGCCAGCAGCGCGGGGTGGGGTCAGCCCCAGCATTTT. Its protein is CASSAGWGQPQHF. The complete variable domain, with remaining parts taken from reference TRBV9 and TRBJ1-5, reads DSGVTQTPKHLITATGQRVTLRCSPRSGDLSVYWYQQSLDQGLQFLIQYYNGEERAKGNILERFSAQQFPDLHSELNLSSLELGDSALYFCASSAGWGQPQHFGDGTRLSIL.

About this clone: Other nucleotide sequences in the sample specify the same CDR3. The rearrangement links TRBV30 to TRBJ2-2, with 7 bases lining up with TRBD1. After removal of 3 bases from V and 5 bases from J, the junction contained 9 bases not matched to a gene. This CDR3 spans 15 amino acids. Per germline, CDR1 GTSNPN and CDR2 SVGIG (reference sequence). The CDR3 reads CAWSVQGQWTGELFF. Written as DNA, the CDR3 is TGTGCCTGGAGCGTACAGGGACAGTGGACCGGGGAGCTGTTTTTT.

The rearrangement uses TRBV6-1 and TRBJ2-7; D is perhaps TRBD2 (5 bases). Germline V lookup: CDR1 MNHNS, CDR2 SASEGT. There are 15 residues in the CDR3. The ends were cut back, 6 bases at V and 2 bases at J, with 17 bases in the middle. CDR3 coding DNA: TGTGCCAGCAGGCGCGGTGAGGGTGGCGCCTACGAGCAGTACTTC. Amino acids: CASRRGEGGAYEQYF.

This chain connects TRBV30 to TRBJ2-4, with 7 bases matching TRBD1. CDR1 and CDR2 from the germline V gene are GTSNPN and SVGIG (reference sequence). The CDR3 is made up of 16 amino acids. With V trimmed by 0 bases and J by 2 bases, 7 bases remained unmatched. The CDR3 sequence: CAWSVWQGETKNIQYF. CDR3 sequence (DNA): TGTGCCTGGAGTGTATGGCAGGGGGAAACCAAAAACATTCAGTACTTC. The complete variable domain, with remaining parts taken from reference TRBV30 and TRBJ2-4, reads SQTIHQWPATLVQPVGSPLSLECTVEGTSNPNLYWYRQAAGRGLQLLFYSVGIGQISSEVPQNLSASRPQDRQFILSSKKLLLSDSGFYLCAWSVWQGETKNIQYFGAGTRLSVL.

This chain uses TRBV28 with TRBJ2-3, with TRBD2 as a possible D gene (6 bases). Germline V lookup: CDR1 MDHEN, CDR2 SYDVKM. The CDR3 sequence is 17 residues long. V dropped 3 bases and J dropped 1 base, with 17 bases sitting between them. This CDR3 is CASSFLGEVVGTDTQYF. The CDR3 nucleotides read TGTGCCAGCAGTTTCCTGGGGGAGGTGGTGGGCACAGATACGCAGTATTTT.

This clone was observed a few times. At one end, the junction sequence differs from germline, possibly due to a read error. The gene calls are TRBV7-9 and TRBJ2-5, with 9 bases fitting TRBD2. CDR1 and CDR2 (germline): SEHNR, FQNEAQ (reference sequence). The CDR3 contains 15 residues. The CDR3 protein is CSSSQIAGDQETQYF. CDR3 coding DNA: TGTTCCAGCAGCCAAATAGCGGGGGACCAAGAGACCCAGTACTTC.

The chain has TRBV19 and TRBJ1-3; 8 bases map to TRBD1. Germline values: CDR1 LNHDA, CDR2 SQIVND (reference sequence). The V segment lost 8 bases and the J segment 4 bases; nucleotides outside the gene matches: 1. The CDR3 length is 12 residues. The CDR3 coding sequence is TGTGCCAGTTGGACAGGGGGAAACACCATATATTTT. Amino acids: CASWTGGNTIYF.

The chain carries TRBV5-1 and TRBJ2-5, with TRBD2 matching 7 bases. The DNA end is more similar to TRBJ2-7, so the J call may be wrong. The CDR3 extends over 12 amino acids. CDR1 and CDR2 (germline): SGHRS, YFSETQ. CDR3 sequence: CASSREGYEQYF. CDR3 in DNA: TGCGCCAGCAGTAGGGAGGGCTACGAGCAGTACTTC.

The rearrangement joins TRBV7-9 to TRBJ2-1, with D perhaps TRBD2 (5 bases). V was shortened by 1 base and J by 4 bases, with 14 bases between the two germline ends. Germline V gene sequence: CDR1 SEHNR, CDR2 FQNEAQ (reference sequence). The CDR3 sequence is 16 residues long. The CDR3 sequence is CASSLGSRGRYNEQFF. CDR3 in DNA: TGTGCCAGCAGCTTAGGGTCTAGAGGGCGGTACAATGAGCAGTTCTTC.

This clone was recorded once. The V call is TRBV6-1, the J call TRBJ2-1; D unresolved. Germline CDR1 MNHNS, CDR2 SASEGT. This CDR3 contains 15 residues. V was shortened by 0 bases and J by 2 bases, with 8 bases between the two germline ends. The CDR3 protein is CASSEAGPAYNEQFF. The CDR3, as DNA: TGTGCCAGCAGTGAAGCGGGCCCCGCCTACAATGAGCAGTTCTTC.